These T cell receptor beta chains were read from a single sample in a study of blood T cell repertoires in COVID-19. Some clones are missing from TCRdb's copy, which holds only in-frame ones; the method was immunoSEQ multiplex PCR. The repertoire holds around 60,000 clones, with around 77% as singletons. Material: peripheral blood. These receptors were obtained from a woman between 65 and 79 years old with COVID-19, enrolled during active disease. CDR3s include the opening cysteine and the closing phenylalanine or tryptophan. Fields, in order: V gene, D gene, J gene, clone size, CDR3 DNA, CDR3 protein. D genes are given only for firm matches. Size is stated for part of the rows, as once, few or many counts, or as a class when the clone is expanded.

v_call: TRBV18
d_call: TRBD1
j_call: TRBJ1-2
clone_size: .
cdr3_nt: TGTGCCAGCTCACCGCAGGGGGCTGGCTATGGCTACACCTTC
cdr3_aa: CASSPQGAGYGYTF

v_call: TRBV19
d_call: .
j_call: TRBJ2-2
clone_size: .
cdr3_nt: TGTGCCAGTAGTATAGGAACAGGGTTAGACACCGGGGAGCTGTTTTTT
cdr3_aa: CASSIGTGLDTGELFF

v_call: TRBV9
d_call: TRBD1
j_call: TRBJ2-6
clone_size: .
cdr3_nt: TGTGCCAGCAGCGTAGGGACAGGGCGCTCTGGGGCCAACGTCCTGACTTTC
cdr3_aa: CASSVGTGRSGANVLTF

v_call: TRBV2
d_call: TRBD2
j_call: TRBJ2-3
clone_size: once
cdr3_nt: TGTGCCACCTTGGGGGATTGGGCTAGCGGAACCACAGATACGCAGTATTTT
cdr3_aa: CATLGDWASGTTDTQYF

v_call: TRBV6-2/TRBV6-3
d_call: .
j_call: TRBJ1-1
clone_size: .
cdr3_nt: TGTGCCAGCAGTTACTCTCAGAACACTGAAGCTTTCTTT
cdr3_aa: CASSYSQNTEAFF

v_call: TRBV25-1
d_call: TRBD1
j_call: TRBJ1-1
clone_size: .
cdr3_nt: TGTGCCAGCAGTCCTCGACAGGGTGTAATGAACACTGAAGCTTTCTTT
cdr3_aa: CASSPRQGVMNTEAFF

v_call: TRBV19
d_call: .
j_call: TRBJ1-4
clone_size: .
cdr3_nt: TGTGCCAGTAGTACCCCGACAGGAGGAGCTATTAATGAAAAACTGTTTTTT
cdr3_aa: CASSTPTGGAINEKLFF

v_call: TRBV5-1
d_call: .
j_call: TRBJ1-1
clone_size: few
cdr3_nt: TGCGCCAGCAGCTTGGGGGGCGGGGAGAACACTGAAGCTTTCTTT
cdr3_aa: CASSLGGGENTEAFF

v_call: TRBV19
d_call: .
j_call: TRBJ1-2
clone_size: .
cdr3_nt: TGTGCCAGTAGTATAGACACAGGGTTCTATGGCTACACCTTC
cdr3_aa: CASSIDTGFYGYTF

v_call: TRBV18
d_call: TRBD2
j_call: TRBJ2-3
clone_size: .
cdr3_nt: TGTGCCAGCTCACAGCTAGCGGGAGGGCGGACAGATACGCAGTATTTT
cdr3_aa: CASSQLAGGRTDTQYF

v_call: TRBV2
d_call: TRBD1
j_call: TRBJ2-7
clone_size: .
cdr3_nt: TGTGCCAGCAGGGGGACAGGGCAAAAGTACTTC
cdr3_aa: CASRGTGQKYF

v_call: TRBV27
d_call: .
j_call: TRBJ1-1
clone_size: .
cdr3_nt: TGTGCCAGCAAACAGGGACCCACTGAAGCTTTCTTT
cdr3_aa: CASKQGPTEAFF

v_call: TRBV14
d_call: TRBD2
j_call: TRBJ2-1
clone_size: .
cdr3_nt: TGTGCCAGCAGCCCCCCCCTCCCGCTAGCGGGGTACAATGAGCAGTTCTTC
cdr3_aa: CASSPPLPLAGYNEQFF

v_call: TRBV5-6
d_call: TRBD1
j_call: TRBJ1-1
clone_size: .
cdr3_nt: TGTGCCAGCAGCCTCGGGACAGGGAACACTGAAGCTTTCTTT
cdr3_aa: CASSLGTGNTEAFF

v_call: TRBV19
d_call: .
j_call: TRBJ2-4
clone_size: .
cdr3_nt: TGTGCCAGTAGGGTTGACACCTCCAAAAACATTCAGTACTTC
cdr3_aa: CASRVDTSKNIQYF

v_call: TRBV7-6
d_call: TRBD2
j_call: TRBJ2-5
clone_size: .
cdr3_nt: TGTGCCAGCAGCAGCCGGCGTGGTAGCGGGGGGCCGACGACAGAGACCCAGTACTTC
cdr3_aa: CASSSRRGSGGPTTETQYF

v_call: TRBV27
d_call: .
j_call: TRBJ2-5
clone_size: .
cdr3_nt: TGTGCCAGCAGTTTAGTTGCGGGATGGGAGACCCAGTACTTC
cdr3_aa: CASSLVAGWETQYF

v_call: TRBV7-2
d_call: .
j_call: TRBJ2-2
clone_size: .
cdr3_nt: TGTGCCAGCAGCTTAGCTCCGGGGACCGGGGAGCTGTTTTTT
cdr3_aa: CASSLAPGTGELFF

v_call: TRBV5-1
d_call: .
j_call: TRBJ2-1
clone_size: .
cdr3_nt: TGCGCCAGCACCCCCCCGGCTAGCGTCAACAATGAGCAGTTCTTC
cdr3_aa: CASTPPASVNNEQFF

v_call: TRBV20-1
d_call: .
j_call: TRBJ1-1
clone_size: .
cdr3_nt: TGCAGTGCTAGGACTGTCGAAGCTTTCTTT
cdr3_aa: CSARTVEAFF

v_call: TRBV3-1/TRBV3-2
d_call: .
j_call: TRBJ1-1
clone_size: .
cdr3_nt: TGTGCCAGCAGCCAAAAGGGGGACACTGAAGCTTTCTTT
cdr3_aa: CASSQKGDTEAFF

v_call: TRBV3-1/TRBV3-2
d_call: TRBD2
j_call: TRBJ2-5
clone_size: .
cdr3_nt: TGTGCCAGCAGCCAAGCGGGCGGGCGGGGGGAGACCCAGTACTTC
cdr3_aa: CASSQAGGRGETQYF

v_call: TRBV7-9
d_call: .
j_call: TRBJ1-4
clone_size: .
cdr3_nt: TGTGCCAGCAGCGCCAGGGTACAGGTCGCACCTAATGAAAAACTGTTTTTT
cdr3_aa: CASSARVQVAPNEKLFF

v_call: TRBV19
d_call: .
j_call: TRBJ1-2
clone_size: .
cdr3_nt: TGTGCCAGTAGCAGCCCCGTCCAGGGGTGCACCTTC
cdr3_aa: CASSSPVQGCTF

v_call: TRBV7-2
d_call: .
j_call: TRBJ1-2
clone_size: .
cdr3_nt: TGTGCCAGCAGCCTCGCCGCGGGCTATGGCTACACCTTC
cdr3_aa: CASSLAAGYGYTF

v_call: TRBV10-3
d_call: .
j_call: TRBJ1-1
clone_size: .
cdr3_nt: TGTGCCACTAAACCCGGACAGATGAACACTGAAGCTTTCTTT
cdr3_aa: CATKPGQMNTEAFF

v_call: TRBV5-1
d_call: TRBD1
j_call: TRBJ2-5
clone_size: .
cdr3_nt: TGCGCCAGCAGCATGGGAGGGGGACAGGGGATTCAAGAGACCCAGTACTTC
cdr3_aa: CASSMGGGQGIQETQYF

v_call: TRBV24-1
d_call: TRBD2
j_call: TRBJ2-3
clone_size: once
cdr3_nt: TGTGCCACCAGTGGCTTCGGACTAGTTGATACGCAGTATTTT
cdr3_aa: CATSGFGLVDTQYF

v_call: TRBV5-1
d_call: TRBD2
j_call: TRBJ2-1
clone_size: .
cdr3_nt: TGCGCCAGCAAAGGGATAGCGGGGTCCTCGTACAATGAGCAGTTCTTC
cdr3_aa: CASKGIAGSSYNEQFF

v_call: TRBV5-1
d_call: .
j_call: TRBJ1-2
clone_size: .
cdr3_nt: TGCGCCAGCAGATCGGTAGGGGATGGCTACACCTTC
cdr3_aa: CASRSVGDGYTF

v_call: TRBV9
d_call: .
j_call: TRBJ1-6
clone_size: .
cdr3_nt: TGTGCCAGCAGCGCCGGAGGAGGGAGAGGGAATTCACCCCTCCACTTT
cdr3_aa: CASSAGGGRGNSPLHF

v_call: TRBV5-1
d_call: TRBD2
j_call: TRBJ2-1
clone_size: .
cdr3_nt: TGCGCCAGCAGCTGGGGACTAGCGGGAGTCAATGAGCAGTTCTTC
cdr3_aa: CASSWGLAGVNEQFF

v_call: TRBV2
d_call: TRBD1
j_call: TRBJ1-5
clone_size: .
cdr3_nt: TGTGCCAGCAGTGAAGGAGGGGGCCAGCCCCAGCATTTT
cdr3_aa: CASSEGGGQPQHF

v_call: TRBV6-2/TRBV6-3
d_call: .
j_call: TRBJ1-1
clone_size: .
cdr3_nt: TGTGCCAGCAGTTACTCGAGTACAGGGTTAAACACTGAAGCTTTCTTT
cdr3_aa: CASSYSSTGLNTEAFF

v_call: TRBV4-2
d_call: .
j_call: TRBJ2-7
clone_size: once
cdr3_nt: TGTGCCAGCAGCCAAGATCTAGGCGGGCGCTACGAGCAGTACTTC
cdr3_aa: CASSQDLGGRYEQYF

v_call: TRBV6-5
d_call: TRBD1
j_call: TRBJ1-1
clone_size: .
cdr3_nt: TGTGCCAGCAGTCGGGACAGGGGTTTAGAAGCTTTCTTT
cdr3_aa: CASSRDRGLEAFF

v_call: TRBV11-1
d_call: .
j_call: TRBJ1-1
clone_size: .
cdr3_nt: TGTGCCAGCAGCCCCTCCCCCGACAGATTGAACACTGAAGCTTTCTTT
cdr3_aa: CASSPSPDRLNTEAFF

v_call: TRBV3-1/TRBV3-2
d_call: .
j_call: TRBJ1-5
clone_size: few
cdr3_nt: TGTGCCAGCAGCCTGGGTGGGGGGTACAATCAGCCCCAGCATTTT
cdr3_aa: CASSLGGGYNQPQHF

v_call: TRBV5-4
d_call: TRBD2
j_call: TRBJ2-1
clone_size: .
cdr3_nt: TGTGCCAGCAGTCTGGGGACTAGCGGGAACTACAATGAGCAGTTCTTC
cdr3_aa: CASSLGTSGNYNEQFF

v_call: TRBV20-1
d_call: TRBD2
j_call: TRBJ2-1
clone_size: .
cdr3_nt: TGCAGTGCTAGTTTAGCGGGGGCATCCTACAATGAGCAGTTCTTC
cdr3_aa: CSASLAGASYNEQFF

v_call: TRBV7-2
d_call: .
j_call: TRBJ2-5
clone_size: .
cdr3_nt: TGTGCCAGCAGCTTAGTGGGGACACCGGGACTAATGCTACAAGAGACCCAGTACTTC
cdr3_aa: CASSLVGTPGLMLQETQYF

v_call: TRBV12-5
d_call: .
j_call: TRBJ1-6
clone_size: .
cdr3_nt: TGTGCTAGTGGACGTGGACAGAGTAATTCACCCCTCCACTTT
cdr3_aa: CASGRGQSNSPLHF

v_call: TRBV28
d_call: TRBD1
j_call: TRBJ1-4
clone_size: .
cdr3_nt: TGTGCCAGCAGTTCCTCCGGGACAGGGAACGAAAAACTGTTTTTT
cdr3_aa: CASSSSGTGNEKLFF

v_call: TRBV5-1
d_call: TRBD2
j_call: TRBJ2-3
clone_size: .
cdr3_nt: TGCGCCAGCAAGCAGCTAGCGGAGAGCACAGATACGCAGTATTTT
cdr3_aa: CASKQLAESTDTQYF

v_call: TRBV2
d_call: TRBD1
j_call: TRBJ2-5
clone_size: .
cdr3_nt: TGTGCCAGCAGTCCGGAGGAGGACAGGCTGTACTTC
cdr3_aa: CASSPEEDRLYF

v_call: TRBV27
d_call: .
j_call: TRBJ1-1
clone_size: .
cdr3_nt: TGTGCCAGCAGTTTAGGCAGATTTGGTGAAGCTTTCTTT
cdr3_aa: CASSLGRFGEAFF

v_call: TRBV9
d_call: TRBD2
j_call: TRBJ2-1
clone_size: .
cdr3_nt: TGTGCCAGCAGCGTAGACCTAGCGGGAGTGTTGGATGAGCAGTTCTTC
cdr3_aa: CASSVDLAGVLDEQFF

v_call: TRBV5-1
d_call: TRBD1
j_call: TRBJ2-1
clone_size: .
cdr3_nt: TGCGCCAGCAGGTTCACAGGGGGAGGCGAGCAGTTCTTC
cdr3_aa: CASRFTGGGEQFF

v_call: TRBV19
d_call: .
j_call: TRBJ1-6
clone_size: once
cdr3_nt: TGTGCCAGCAGCAGGGGCCTGGGGGTTAATTCACCCCTCCACTTT
cdr3_aa: CASSRGLGVNSPLHF

v_call: TRBV27
d_call: .
j_call: TRBJ2-2
clone_size: few
cdr3_nt: TGTGCCAGCAGTTTAATGGGGCGCCTCGTAGGGGAGCTGTTTTTT
cdr3_aa: CASSLMGRLVGELFF

v_call: TRBV5-6
d_call: .
j_call: TRBJ2-3
clone_size: .
cdr3_nt: TGTGCCAGCAGCTGGCCCCCAGGGGAGCCAGATACGCAGTATTTT
cdr3_aa: CASSWPPGEPDTQYF

v_call: TRBV6-6
d_call: TRBD1
j_call: TRBJ1-6
clone_size: .
cdr3_nt: TGTGCCAGCAGCGGACAGGGAAGAAATTCACCCCTCCACTTT
cdr3_aa: CASSGQGRNSPLHF

v_call: TRBV15
d_call: .
j_call: TRBJ1-6
clone_size: few
cdr3_nt: TGTGCCACCAGCAGAGATCCCCACAGGGAACTCCACTTT
cdr3_aa: CATSRDPHRELHF

v_call: TRBV2
d_call: .
j_call: TRBJ1-4
clone_size: once
cdr3_nt: TGTGCCAGCAGTGCATGGCAGGGAACCGAAAAACTGTTTTTT
cdr3_aa: CASSAWQGTEKLFF

v_call: TRBV2
d_call: TRBD2
j_call: TRBJ2-1
clone_size: few
cdr3_nt: TGTGCCAGCAGTGAAGCCCAGCGGGGGTCCCAGTTCTTC
cdr3_aa: CASSEAQRGSQFF

v_call: TRBV19
d_call: .
j_call: TRBJ1-2
clone_size: .
cdr3_nt: TGTGCCAGTAGTATGCCCCGGGGAGCAAACTATGGCTACACCTTC
cdr3_aa: CASSMPRGANYGYTF

v_call: TRBV14
d_call: TRBD1
j_call: TRBJ1-2
clone_size: many
cdr3_nt: TGTGCCAGCAGCCAAGGGGACAGGGGAGGCTATGGCTACACCTTC
cdr3_aa: CASSQGDRGGYGYTF

v_call: TRBV6-5
d_call: TRBD2
j_call: TRBJ2-1
clone_size: .
cdr3_nt: TGTGCCAGCAGTTCCCCCGGGACTAGTTCCTACAATGAGCAGTTCTTC
cdr3_aa: CASSSPGTSSYNEQFF